This entry lists 23 T cell receptor beta chains sequenced from one sample in a study of T cell responses to AZD1222 COVID-19 vaccine. Data came from immunoSEQ multiplex PCR; TCRdb stores just in-frame clones and leaves some out. The table includes 90,000 to 150,000 clones, around 89% detected once. This specimen consisted of peripheral blood, obtained on day 0 of AZD1222 vaccination. Source of these receptors: an adult in good health.

This clone was counted only a few times. CDR3 protein: CSVVKGLSTEAFF. CDR3 DNA sequence: TGCAGCGTGGTAAAGGGGCTTTCCACTGAAGCTTTCTTT. This chain joins TRBV29-1 and TRBJ1-1; tentatively, D is TRBD1 (5 bases). The V end was cut by 6 bases, the J end by 4 bases, with 15 bases between. Germline V gene sequence: CDR1 SQVTM, CDR2 ANQGSEA. This CDR3 has 13 residues.

V usage is TRBV5-6 and J usage is TRBJ2-7; TRBD2 might be the D (5 bases). The CDR3 extends over 15 amino acids. CDR1 SGHDT and CDR2 YYEEEE come from the germline V gene. Trimming shortened V by 0 bases and J by 0 bases, and 10 bases separated the two germline ends. The CDR3 region is CASSLVGEISYEQYF. The CDR3, as DNA: TGTGCCAGCAGCTTGGTCGGGGAAATCTCCTACGAGCAGTACTTC.

The J gene is TRBJ2-3, the V gene TRBV4-3; a possible D gene is TRBD1 (7 bases). From germline, CDR1 is LGHNA and CDR2 YSLEER. The CDR3 spans 17 residues. Between the trimmed V and J ends, which lost 0 bases and 4 bases, there was a span of 17 bases. CDR3 DNA: TGCGCCAGCAGCCAAGATAGCGGCAGGGGGGTCTCAGATACGCAGTATTTT. Encoded protein: CASSQDSGRGVSDTQYF.

The chain joins TRBV3-1 (or the pseudogene TRBV3-2) to TRBJ1-5, with 7 positions matching TRBD1. Per the germline V gene, CDR1 is LGHDT and CDR2 is YNNKEL (reference sequence). This CDR3 comprises 15 residues. With 1 base clipped from V and 3 bases from J, the junction kept 3 bases outside the gene matches. The CDR3: CASSQGGQANQPQHF. CDR3 DNA: TGTGCCAGCAGCCAAGGAGGACAGGCCAATCAGCCCCAGCATTTT.

The J gene is TRBJ2-5, the V gene TRBV12-3 or TRBV12-4; possibly TRBD1 for D (5 bases). V lost 5 bases and J 5 bases, leaving 12 bases between the germline ends. The length of the CDR3 is 13 residues. The DNA for the CDR3 is TGTGCCAGCAGTCGCAGGGTTAGGGAGACCCAGTACTTC. It encodes CASSRRVRETQYF.

The rearrangement uses TRBV11-1 and TRBJ1-1; unclear D gene. Germline values: CDR1 SGHAT, CDR2 FQDESV (reference sequence). This CDR3 has 14 amino acids. V lost 4 bases and J lost 6, with 15 bases in between. CDR3 coding DNA: TGTGCCAGCAGCTACGACCTAATTGACGCTGAAGCTTTCTTT. Its protein is CASSYDLIDAEAFF.

This clone has a single count. The rearrangement joins TRBV7-3 to TRBJ2-3; 7 bases line up with TRBD2. There are 15 residues in the CDR3. After removal of 4 bases from V and 1 base from J, the junction contained 5 bases not matched to a gene. CDR1 is SGHTA, CDR2 FQGTGA, per germline. CDR3 in amino acids: CASSYIAGGTDTQYF. The CDR3 DNA reads TGTGCCAGCAGCTACATAGCGGGCGGCACAGATACGCAGTATTTT.

This chain uses TRBV18 with TRBJ1-2; D possibly corresponds to TRBD1 (6 bases). With 4 bases removed from V and 4 bases from J, the gap between germline ends came to 19 bases. The germline gives CDR1 KGHSH, CDR2 LQKENI. CDR3 length: 16 amino acids. The CDR3 region is CASSRGHPPAGYGYTF. DNA for the CDR3: TGTGCCAGCTCACGGGGACATCCTCCCGCGGGCTATGGCTACACCTTC.

This clone came up once. The V gene is TRBV12-3 or TRBV12-4, the J gene TRBJ2-7; a possible D gene is TRBD2 (6 bases). The CDR3 is made up of 13 amino acids. Trimming cost V 2 bases and J 6 bases, with 11 bases left between them. CDR3 in DNA: TGTGCCAGCAGTTTAACCGGAGGGGTCGAGCAGTACTTC. Translating gives CASSLTGGVEQYF.

This clone was detected only once. The rearrangement links TRBV6-5 to TRBJ1-3; D ambiguous. The germline V gene has CDR1 MNHEY and CDR2 SVGAGI. This CDR3 contains 13 residues. V lost 7 bases to trimming and J lost 0 bases, with 7 bases between them. CDR3 protein: CASMGGSGNTIYF. As DNA, the CDR3 is TGTGCCAGCATGGGAGGCTCTGGAAACACCATATATTTT.

The rearrangement joins TRBV11-2 to TRBJ2-1; TRBD2 matches at 10 bases. The trim removed 5 bases at V and 14 bases at J, leaving 12 bases unmatched. CDR3 length: 14 amino acids. The germline V gene has CDR1 SGHAT and CDR2 FQNNGV. The DNA of the CDR3 is TGTGCCAGCAGCCCACCCTGGGGACTAGCGAAAAAGTTCTTC. This encodes CASSPPWGLAKKFF.

The chain couples TRBV9 to TRBJ2-2, with D possibly being TRBD1 (6 bases). CDR3 size: 15 residues. CDR1 and CDR2 (germline): SGDLS, YYNGEE. Between the trimmed V and J ends, which lost 4 bases and 1 base, there was a span of 11 bases. This CDR3 reads CASSTRTENTGELFF. The CDR3, as DNA: TGTGCCAGCAGCACCCGGACAGAGAACACCGGGGAGCTGTTTTTT.

The chain is built from TRBV5-3 and TRBJ1-2; a weak D match, TRBD1 (5 bases). TRBV5-3 is labeled an ORF, and its function is uncertain. The CDR3 consists of 13 residues. Between the trimmed V and J ends, which lost 5 bases and 4 bases, there was a span of 12 bases. The CDR3 spells CARSFDRGYGYTF. In DNA form, the CDR3 reads TGTGCCAGAAGTTTCGATAGGGGCTATGGCTACACCTTC.

The chain recombines TRBV11-1 with TRBJ2-5; D call uncertain. The germline gives CDR1 SGHAT, CDR2 FQDESV (reference sequence). V was pared by 3 bases and J by 2 bases, with 7 bases between. The CDR3 covers 13 residues. The DNA of the CDR3 is TGTGCCAGCAGCTTCGCCAGTCAAGAGACCCAGTACTTC. Its protein product is CASSFASQETQYF.

V and J are TRBV24-1 and TRBJ2-6, with unresolved D. Per the germline V gene, CDR1 is KGHDR and CDR2 is SFDVKD. This CDR3 spans 14 amino acids. Trimming removed 2 bases at V and 1 base at J, with 2 bases between. CDR3 DNA: TGTGCCACCAGTGATTCTTCTGGGGCCAACGTCCTGACTTTC. Translation gives CATSDSSGANVLTF.

The rearrangement links TRBV2 to TRBJ2-5, with 8 nucleotides matching TRBD2. The germline V gene encodes CDR1 SNHLY and CDR2 FYNNEI. This CDR3 has 16 amino acids. V shed 7 bases and J 2 bases; nucleotides not matched to a gene: 12. The CDR3 sequence: CASKYSGGPGQETQYF. The CDR3 nucleotides read TGTGCCAGCAAATATTCGGGGGGGCCGGGACAAGAGACCCAGTACTTC.

This chain connects TRBV3-1 (or the pseudogene TRBV3-2) to TRBJ1-1; 7 positions match TRBD1. The trim removed 2 bases at V and 3 bases at J, leaving 3 bases unmatched. CDR3 length equals 14 residues. CDR1 is LGHDT and CDR2 is YNNKEL in the germline V gene (reference sequence). The CDR3 reads CASSQTGTDTEAFF. The CDR3 DNA reads as TGTGCCAGCAGCCAAACCGGGACAGACACTGAAGCTTTCTTT.

J is TRBJ2-3 and V is TRBV7-6; D remains unclear. The ends were cut back, 1 base at V and 6 bases at J, with 11 bases in the middle. The CDR3 runs to 14 residues. The germline V gene encodes CDR1 SGHVS and CDR2 FNYEAQ. CDR3: CASSLVGSSDTQYF. The CDR3 nucleotides read TGTGCCAGCAGCTTAGTAGGCAGCTCGGATACGCAGTATTTT.

The sample holds one count of this clone. This sequence joins TRBV4-2 and TRBJ2-2; D may be TRBD1 or TRBD2 (5 bases each). V was shortened by 4 bases and J by 0 bases, with 12 bases between the two germline ends. The germline V gene has CDR1 LGHNA and CDR2 YNFKEQ. The CDR3 sequence is 16 residues long. The CDR3 region is CASSRSGSPNTGELFF. Written as DNA, the CDR3 is TGTGCCAGCAGCCGCTCAGGGAGTCCGAACACCGGGGAGCTGTTTTTT.

V and J are TRBV6-4 and TRBJ1-2; 10 bases are shared with TRBD1. The CDR3 runs 16 residues. Germline CDR1 and CDR2: MRHNA and SNTAGT. The ends lost 7 bases at V and 0 bases at J; junction bases unmatched: 8. In nucleotides, the CDR3 is TGTGCCAGCAAAAAGACAGGGGGCCCTTCTAACTATGGCTACACCTTC. Translating it yields CASKKTGGPSNYGYTF.

The V gene is TRBV24-1, the J gene TRBJ2-5; D is ambiguous. V was shortened by 4 bases and J by 5 bases, with 13 bases between the two germline ends. From germline, CDR1 is KGHDR and CDR2 SFDVKD. CDR3 length: 14 residues. Here the CDR3 reads CATSDGRRWETQYF. CDR3 in DNA: TGTGCCACCAGTGACGGACGGCGGTGGGAGACCCAGTACTTC.

The chain links TRBV21-1 to TRBJ2-1; the listed D gene, TRBD2, was not tested against the DNA. TRBV21-1 is noted as a pseudogene. CDR3 length equals 18 residues. The CDR3 reads CASSIWAPGKKGGHEQFF. The CDR3, as DNA: TGTGCCAGCAGCATCTGGGCTCCCGGGAAAAAGGGTGGGCATGAGCAGTTCTTC.

V gene TRBV7-9 combines with J gene TRBJ2-1; 13 bases line up with TRBD2. CDR1 is SEHNR and CDR2 is FQNEAQ in the germline V gene (reference sequence). V gave up 6 bases and J gave up 0 bases; unmatched junction bases: 2. CDR3 length: 16 residues. DNA for the CDR3: TGTGCCAGCAGAACTAGCGGGGGGGCCTCCTACAATGAGCAGTTCTTC. Its protein is CASRTSGGASYNEQFF. Looking up the rest from reference TRBV7-9 and TRBJ2-1 gives the full variable domain: DTGVSQNPRHKITKRGQNVTFRCDPISEHNRLYWYRQTLGQGPEFLTYFQNEAQLEKSRLLSDRFSAERPKGSFSTLEIQRTEQGDSAMYLCASRTSGGASYNEQFFGPGTRLTVL.